The present T cell receptor beta chain was sequenced within a study of graft-versus-host responses after intestinal transplantation. The repertoire was sequenced with immunoSEQ multiplex PCR; TCRdb's copy has only in-frame clones and lacks some. This sample has 20,000 to 25,000 clones, with just under 40% found just once. V trimming: 1 base; J trimming: 9 bases; junction bases outside the gene matches: 8. Germline CDR1 reads SGHNT; CDR2 reads YENEEA. The CDR3 is made up of 15 amino acids. The sequencing used alloreactive CD4+ T cells from a mixed lymphocyte reaction culture, collected before intestinal transplant. Subset in this sample: CFSE-low proliferating T cells sorted from roughly 6-day pre-transplant mixed lymphocyte reaction (GvH or HvG direction). The clonotype comes from a human patient who received an intestinal transplant. V usage is TRBV11-3 and J usage is TRBJ2-1; TRBD2 matches at 8 bases. The CDR3 sequence: CASSLARGGSIEQFF. The CDR3, as DNA: TGTGCCAGCAGCTTAGCCCGGGGGGGTTCCATTGAGCAGTTCTTC. Filled out from reference TRBV11-3 and TRBJ2-1, the complete variable domain reads EAGVVQSPRYKIIEKKQPVAFWCNPISGHNTLYWYLQNLGQGPELLIRYENEEAVDDSQLPKDRFSAERLKGVDSTLKIQPAELGDSAVYLCASSLARGGSIEQFFGPGTRLTVL.